This T cell receptor beta chain was identified during a study of T cell responses to AZD1222 COVID-19 vaccine. General study findings and limits: In the spike-specific TCR repertoire, nearly half reportedly target unmutated variant regions. At study baseline, merely more than 5 AZD1222 recipients were seropositive. Spike-specific TCR breadth and depth rose after two AZD1222 doses. Among the donors, most were white British and more were female, and clonal diversity was possibly underestimated.

Libraries were prepared by immunoSEQ multiplex PCR; TCRdb keeps only in-frame clonotypes and omits some of them. The sample has approximately 150,000 clones, around 89% seen once; the top ten hold 1.6%. As regards this clone: Its antigen is as yet unknown.

The source material was peripheral blood, sampled on day 0 of AZD1222 vaccination. This clonotype was sampled from an adult in good health.

The CDR3 is CASSELTSGANVLTF. CDR3 sequence (DNA): TGTGCCAGCAGTGAACTCACCTCTGGGGCCAACGTCCTGACTTTC. The chain has TRBV2 and TRBJ2-6; D is undetermined. The CDR3 is 15 amino acids. Trimming stripped 2 bases from V and 0 bases from J, with 5 bases between. Germline loops: CDR1 SNHLY, CDR2 FYNNEI.